Each of the 18 T cell receptor beta chains below was sequenced from the same sample in a study of CD8 T cells in Susac syndrome. Random-hexamer reverse transcription was applied to roughly 0.45 to 1 ug RNA. TCRdb used MiXCR to reprocess the immunoSEQ multiplex PCR reads, holding one entry per CDR3 protein. The table shows around 150,000 distinct CDR3 sequences, with 95% occurring only once. The sample was CD8+ T cells from PBMCs. The receptors come from a human donor with Susac syndrome.

The CDR3 DNA follows: TGCAGCGTTGGAGATGGAAGGGATGGTCATCCCGGGACCCAGTACTTC. This codes for CSVGDGRDGHPGTQYF. The chain carries TRBV29-1 and TRBJ2-5, with D unclear. From germline, CDR1 is SQVTM and CDR2 ANQGSEA. This CDR3 region has 16 residues. V was shortened by 4 bases and J by 7 bases, with 25 bases between the two germline ends.

The genes are TRBV20-1 and TRBJ2-7, with 7 bases fitting TRBD1. The germline V gene encodes CDR1 DFQATT and CDR2 SNEGSKA (reference sequence). V shed 0 bases and J 2 bases; nucleotides not matched to a gene: 7. This CDR3 is 15 amino acids long. The CDR3 DNA reads TGCAGTGCTAGAGACCCTATTCAGGGGGCCTACGAGCAGTACTTC. It yields the protein CSARDPIQGAYEQYF.

The genes are TRBV11-3 and TRBJ2-1; a weak D match, TRBD1 (5 bases). V lost 0 bases, J lost 2 bases, and 8 bases lay in between. The CDR3 is 15 residues long. Germline V lookup: CDR1 SGHNT, CDR2 YENEEA. CDR3 in DNA: TGTGCCAGCAGCTTAGAACCAGGGACCTACAATGAGCAGTTCTTC. It encodes CASSLEPGTYNEQFF.

The V gene is TRBV7-6, the J gene TRBJ2-2; D is possibly TRBD1 or TRBD2 (5 bases each). Per the germline V gene, CDR1 is SGHVS and CDR2 is FNYEAQ. The V end lost 1 base, the J end lost 6 bases, and 12 bases lay between the germline ends. The CDR3 totals 15 residues. In DNA, the CDR3 is TGTGCCAGCAGCTTAGGAATGGGGGATTCCGGGGAGCTGTTTTTT. This codes for CASSLGMGDSGELFF.

This CDR3 reads CASGTSGSVNEQFF. The CDR3 coding sequence is TGTGCCAGCGGAACTAGCGGGAGTGTAAATGAGCAGTTCTTC. The V call is TRBV7-8, the J call TRBJ2-1; 11 positions match TRBD2. CDR1 and CDR2 from the germline V gene are SGHVS and FQNEAQ. V was clipped by 8 bases and J by 7 bases; unmatched bases: 7. CDR3 length equals 14 residues.

The chain carries TRBV15 and TRBJ2-2; 9 bases map to TRBD2. J lost 5 bases, V lost 0 bases, and 7 bases had no gene match. This CDR3 comprises 17 residues. Germline V gene lookup returns CDR1 LNHNV and CDR2 YYDKDF (reference sequence). CDR3 DNA sequence: TGTGCCACCAGCAGAGATCCCGGGACTAGCCTAACCGGGGAGCTGTTTTTT. Amino acid sequence: CATSRDPGTSLTGELFF.

The V call is TRBV4-1, the J call TRBJ1-5; weak D call: TRBD1 (6 bases). CDR3 length: 13 residues. V was pared by 4 bases and J by 4 bases, with 8 bases between. CDR1 is MGHRA and CDR2 is YSYEKL in the germline V gene. This chain's CDR3 is CASSRGANQPQHF. The CDR3 DNA sequence: TGCGCCAGCAGCCGGGGGGCAAATCAGCCCCAGCATTTT.

The chain has TRBV29-1 and TRBJ2-1; no reliable D call. This CDR3 contains 13 residues. Between the trimmed V and J ends, which lost 7 bases and 5 bases, there was a span of 15 bases. The germline V gene has CDR1 SQVTM and CDR2 ANQGSEA. CDR3 nucleotide sequence: TGCAGCGGCGCTCTCCAGACAAACAATGAGCAGTTCTTC. It codes for CSGALQTNNEQFF.

This clonotype was observed a handful of times. The chain combines TRBV29-1 with TRBJ2-7, with D perhaps matching TRBD2 (5 bases). The CDR3 totals 14 residues. V was shortened by 4 bases and J by 1 base, with 14 bases between the two germline ends. Per germline, CDR1 SQVTM and CDR2 ANQGSEA. The CDR3 coding sequence is TGCAGCGTTGTGCAGAGGGAGTCTTCCTACGAGCAGTACTTC. It codes for CSVVQRESSYEQYF.

The chain is built from TRBV5-1 and TRBJ2-7; D gene uncertain. In germline, CDR1 is SGHRS, CDR2 YFSETQ. The CDR3 totals 14 residues. Between the trimmed V and J ends, which lost 0 bases and 1 base, there was a span of 8 bases. Here the CDR3 DNA reads TGCGCCAGCAGCTTGGTGTACGAATCCTACGAGCAGTACTTC. It specifies CASSLVYESYEQYF. Variable domain in full (rest from reference TRBV5-1 and TRBJ2-7): KAGVTQTPRYLIKTRGQQVTLSCSPISGHRSVSWYQQTPGQGLQFLFEYFSETQRNKGNFPGRFSGRQFSNSRSEMNVSTLELGDSALYLCASSLVYESYEQYFGPGTRLTVT.

This clonotype was observed a single time. V usage is TRBV5-1 and J usage is TRBJ2-1; 8 bases map to TRBD2. Trimming at V came to 1 base and at J to 9 bases, leaving 3 bases not matched to a gene. This CDR3 has 13 residues. Germline V gene lookup returns CDR1 SGHRS and CDR2 YFSETQ. This CDR3 is CASSLLAGSEQFF. CDR3 coding DNA: TGCGCCAGCAGCTTGTTAGCGGGAAGTGAGCAGTTCTTC.

J is TRBJ2-7 and V is TRBV20-1, with D perhaps matching TRBD2 (5 bases). V shed 0 bases and J shed 3 bases, with 12 bases lying between them. This CDR3 spans 14 amino acids. The germline V gene encodes CDR1 DFQATT and CDR2 SNEGSKA (reference sequence). CDR3 region: CSARDSQSGYEQYF. CDR3 DNA: TGCAGTGCTAGAGATAGTCAAAGCGGCTACGAGCAGTACTTC.

The V and J genes are TRBV9 and TRBJ1-2, with 7 bases that match TRBD1. Germline-derived CDR1 and CDR2 are SGDLS and YYNGEE. The CDR3 has 16 amino acids. Trimming at V came to 1 base and at J to 3 bases, leaving 9 bases not matched to a gene. The CDR3, as DNA: TGTGCCAGCAGCGTACTTCGACGACAGGGAGACTATGGCTACACCTTC. Translating gives CASSVLRRQGDYGYTF.

CDR3 bases: TGCGCCAGCAATACTCAGGGCGAGCAGTACTTC. Translated: CASNTQGEQYF. The rearrangement uses TRBV10-2 and TRBJ2-7; D is perhaps TRBD1 (5 bases). From germline, CDR1 is WSHSY and CDR2 SAAADI. The CDR3 runs to 11 residues. V was shortened by 7 bases and J by 6 bases, with 10 bases between the two germline ends.

The chain couples TRBV11-2 to TRBJ2-1; D may correspond to TRBD1 or TRBD2 (5 bases each). There are 13 residues in the CDR3. The germline V and J ends were trimmed by 8 bases and 3 bases, with 11 bases remaining between them. CDR1 and CDR2 (germline): SGHAT, FQNNGV. CDR3 sequence (DNA): TGTGCCAGCGGGGACGGGCTCTACAATGAGCAGTTCTTC. The encoded protein is CASGDGLYNEQFF.

This chain links TRBV15 with TRBJ1-1; TRBD1 is a possible D gene (6 bases). CDR1 and CDR2 (germline): LNHNV, YYDKDF (reference sequence). V was cut by 5 bases and J by 0 bases, with 13 bases left in between. The CDR3 consists of 15 residues. The CDR3 spells CATSHRQVMNTEAFF. The CDR3 DNA follows: TGTGCCACCAGCCACCGACAGGTCATGAACACTGAAGCTTTCTTT.

V usage is TRBV3-1 and J usage is TRBJ2-7, with D maybe TRBD2 (6 bases). CDR1 is LGHDT and CDR2 is YNNKEL in the germline V gene (reference sequence). Trimming removed 2 bases from V and 3 bases from J, with 14 bases in between. The CDR3 has 15 residues. The CDR3 DNA follows: TGTGCCAGCAGCCAAAAACCGGGACTGAGCTACGAGCAGTACTTC. This translates into CASSQKPGLSYEQYF.

This chain joins TRBV7-9 and TRBJ2-7, with 7 positions matching TRBD1. In germline, CDR1 is SEHNR, CDR2 FQNEAQ (reference sequence). The CDR3 is made up of 17 amino acids. The ends lost 5 bases at V and 3 bases at J; junction bases unmatched: 16. Written as DNA, the CDR3 is TGTGCCAGCAGCAAACAGGGGACCCCGGGACGACTCTACGAGCAGTACTTC. Translating gives CASSKQGTPGRLYEQYF.